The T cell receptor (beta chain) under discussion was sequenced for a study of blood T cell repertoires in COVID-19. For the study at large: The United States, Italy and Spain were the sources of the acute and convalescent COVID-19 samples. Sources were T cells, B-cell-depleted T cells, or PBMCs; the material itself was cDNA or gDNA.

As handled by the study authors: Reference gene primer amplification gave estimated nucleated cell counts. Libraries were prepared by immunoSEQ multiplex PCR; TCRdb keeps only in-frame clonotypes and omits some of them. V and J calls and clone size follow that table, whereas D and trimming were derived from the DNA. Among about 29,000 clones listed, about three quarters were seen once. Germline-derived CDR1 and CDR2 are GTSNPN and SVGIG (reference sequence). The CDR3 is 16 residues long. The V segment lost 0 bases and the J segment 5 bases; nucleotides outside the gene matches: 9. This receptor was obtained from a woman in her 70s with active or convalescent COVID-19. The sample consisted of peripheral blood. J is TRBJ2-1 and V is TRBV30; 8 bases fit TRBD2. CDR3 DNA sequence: TGTGCCTGGAGTGTACCCACCGAAGCGGGGGACAATGAGCAGTTCTTC. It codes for CAWSVPTEAGDNEQFF.